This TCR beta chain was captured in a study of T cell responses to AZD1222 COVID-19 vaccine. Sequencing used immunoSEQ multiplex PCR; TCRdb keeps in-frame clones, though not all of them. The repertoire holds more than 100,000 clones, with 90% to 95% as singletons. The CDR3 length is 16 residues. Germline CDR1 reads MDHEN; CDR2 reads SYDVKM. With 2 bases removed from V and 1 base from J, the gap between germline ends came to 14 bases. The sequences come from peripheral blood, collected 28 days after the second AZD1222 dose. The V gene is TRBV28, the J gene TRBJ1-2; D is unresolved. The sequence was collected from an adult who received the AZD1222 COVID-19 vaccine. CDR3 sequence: CASSLPFGVGNYGYTF. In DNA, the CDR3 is TGTGCCAGCAGTTTACCTTTTGGGGTCGGTAACTATGGCTACACCTTC.